Reported below is one T cell receptor (beta chain). After removal of 1 base from V and 5 bases from J, the junction contained 5 bases not matched to a gene. This CDR3 has 14 residues. Germline V gene sequence: CDR1 KGHSH, CDR2 LQKENI. These data belong to a study of OX40 agonist ivuxolimab in advanced cancers. Study as a whole: Patients treated during dose escalation were battling hepatocellular carcinoma, melanoma, renal cell or head and neck cancer. Participants averaged about 60 years of age (range about 23 to 80) and were around 80% male. Partial responses were recorded for three patients, including one with hepatocellular carcinoma and two with cutaneous melanoma.

TCRdb's table, derived via immunoSEQ multiplex PCR, lists solely in-frame clones and lacks some. Among 85,000 to 100,000 clones listed, 94% were seen once. Sequences were derived from CD4+ or CD8+ T cells sorted from blood, sampled in a trial of the OX40 agonist ivuxolimab. This chain uses TRBV18 with TRBJ2-7, with 7 bases lining up with TRBD2. The sequence came from an adult with an advanced solid tumor such as melanoma, head and neck, liver or kidney cancer. The CDR3 spells CASSPRGGFHEQYF. CDR3 sequence (DNA): TGTGCCAGCTCACCACGGGGGGGTTTCCACGAGCAGTACTTC. Full variable domain (outside the CDR3, taken from reference TRBV18 and TRBJ2-7): NAGVMQNPRHLVRRRGQEARLRCSPMKGHSHVYWYRQLPEEGLKFMVYLQKENIIDESGMPKERFSAEFPKEGPSILRIQQVVRGDSAAYFCASSPRGGFHEQYFGPGTRLTVT.